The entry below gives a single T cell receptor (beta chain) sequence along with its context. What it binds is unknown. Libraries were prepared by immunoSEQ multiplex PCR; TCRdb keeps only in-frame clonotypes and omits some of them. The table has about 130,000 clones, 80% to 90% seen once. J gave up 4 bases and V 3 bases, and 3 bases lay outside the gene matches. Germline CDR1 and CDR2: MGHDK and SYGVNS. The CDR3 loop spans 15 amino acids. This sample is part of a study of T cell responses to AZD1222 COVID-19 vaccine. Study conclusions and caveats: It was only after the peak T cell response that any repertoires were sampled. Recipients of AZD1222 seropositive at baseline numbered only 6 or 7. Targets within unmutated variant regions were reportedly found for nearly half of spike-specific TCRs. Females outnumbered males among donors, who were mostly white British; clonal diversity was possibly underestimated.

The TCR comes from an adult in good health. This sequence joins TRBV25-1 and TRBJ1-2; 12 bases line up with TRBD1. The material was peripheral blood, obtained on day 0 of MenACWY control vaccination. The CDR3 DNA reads TGTGCCAGCAGTGACCCGGGACAGGGGGCCTATGGCTACACCTTC. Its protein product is CASSDPGQGAYGYTF.